Sequencing of this T cell receptor beta chain was carried out in a study of post-analysis software for immune sequencing data. Overall study results and limits: Controls had lower frequencies than patients of a few TRBV segments, which included TRBV5-6, TRBV5-1 and TRBV20-1.

Germline V gene lookup returns CDR1 SGHDT and CDR2 YYEEEE. This CDR3 contains 14 residues. The ends were cut back, 0 bases at V and 5 bases at J, with 8 bases in the middle. The TCR beta cDNA libraries contained unique molecular identifiers. TCRdb used MiXCR to reprocess the PCR reads, holding one entry per CDR3 protein. This sample has approximately 360,000 distinct CDR3 sequences, with around 37% found just once. Only a few counts were recorded for this clonotype. What it binds is not known. This sequence was found in a girl between 5 and 17 years old with multiple sclerosis. This sequence joins TRBV5-6 and TRBJ2-2; D is unresolved. The sequenced sample was blood. CDR3 residues: CASSLGWVTGELFF. The DNA for the CDR3 is TGTGCCAGCAGCTTGGGATGGGTGACCGGGGAGCTGTTTTTT.